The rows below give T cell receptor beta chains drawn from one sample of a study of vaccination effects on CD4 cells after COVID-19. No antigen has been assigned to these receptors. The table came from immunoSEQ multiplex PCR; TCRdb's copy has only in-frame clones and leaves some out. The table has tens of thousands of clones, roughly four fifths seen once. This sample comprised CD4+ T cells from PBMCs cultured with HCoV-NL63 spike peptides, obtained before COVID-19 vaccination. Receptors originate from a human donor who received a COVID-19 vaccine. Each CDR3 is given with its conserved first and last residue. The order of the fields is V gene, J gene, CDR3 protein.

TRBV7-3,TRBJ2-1,CASSPWASGGGEQFF
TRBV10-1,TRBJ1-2,CASSSGPNYGYTF
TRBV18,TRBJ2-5,CASSPRQGETQYF
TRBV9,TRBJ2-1,CASSVLTSGGAGGNEQFF
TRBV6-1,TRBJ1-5,CASSEARFWSGLRQPQHF
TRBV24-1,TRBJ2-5,CATSGQIGGEETQYF
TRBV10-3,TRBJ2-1,CAISGLYGQGGNEQFF
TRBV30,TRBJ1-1,CAWDGRIGLNTEAFF
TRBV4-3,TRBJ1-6,CASSQDSSYNSPLHF
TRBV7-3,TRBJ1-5,CASSSGGNQPQHF
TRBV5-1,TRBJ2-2,CASSLEVSRRGAAGELFF
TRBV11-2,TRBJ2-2,CASSPGGGIGELFF
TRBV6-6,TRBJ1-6,CASSYGLNSPLHF
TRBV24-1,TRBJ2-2,CATSDLAGWSNTGELFF
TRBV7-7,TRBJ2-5,CASSRLAGGGETQYF
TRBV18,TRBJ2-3,CASSPIDRGDTQYF
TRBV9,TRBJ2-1,CASSGLHRNEQFF
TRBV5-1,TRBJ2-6,CASSLGRRTASGANVLTF
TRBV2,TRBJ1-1,CASNILRLTNTEAFF
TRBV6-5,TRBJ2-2,CASTEDPRRGELFF
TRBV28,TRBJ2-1,CASSFSGRYNEQFF
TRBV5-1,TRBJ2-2,CASSTGNTGELFF
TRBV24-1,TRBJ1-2,CATSDPRQMPYGYTF
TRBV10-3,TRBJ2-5,CAIRGTGQETQYF
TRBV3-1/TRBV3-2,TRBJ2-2,CASSLARVGTGELFF
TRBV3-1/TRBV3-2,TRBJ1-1,CGTQGFEAFF
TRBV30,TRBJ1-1,CAWSGNMNTEAFF
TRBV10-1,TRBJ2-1,CASSEGWLYNEQFF
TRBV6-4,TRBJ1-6,CASSEFFWNSPLHF
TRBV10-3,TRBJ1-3,CAISEGSSAGNTIYF
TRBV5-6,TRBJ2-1,CASSAFIEQFF
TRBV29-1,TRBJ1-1,CSVLVQPNTEAFF
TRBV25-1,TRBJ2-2,CASRPKVKGSNDTGELFF
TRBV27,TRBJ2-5,CAPEPRGGETQYF
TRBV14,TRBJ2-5,CASSQAGSRETQYF
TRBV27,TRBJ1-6,CASSMGQVNNSPLHF
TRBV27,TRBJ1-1,CASSQFRAGDTEAFF
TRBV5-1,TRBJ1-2,CASSLQSAGGAQNGYTF
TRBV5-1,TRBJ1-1,CASSLDTGGIPEAFF
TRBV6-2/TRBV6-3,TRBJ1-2,CASSYDRNYGYTF